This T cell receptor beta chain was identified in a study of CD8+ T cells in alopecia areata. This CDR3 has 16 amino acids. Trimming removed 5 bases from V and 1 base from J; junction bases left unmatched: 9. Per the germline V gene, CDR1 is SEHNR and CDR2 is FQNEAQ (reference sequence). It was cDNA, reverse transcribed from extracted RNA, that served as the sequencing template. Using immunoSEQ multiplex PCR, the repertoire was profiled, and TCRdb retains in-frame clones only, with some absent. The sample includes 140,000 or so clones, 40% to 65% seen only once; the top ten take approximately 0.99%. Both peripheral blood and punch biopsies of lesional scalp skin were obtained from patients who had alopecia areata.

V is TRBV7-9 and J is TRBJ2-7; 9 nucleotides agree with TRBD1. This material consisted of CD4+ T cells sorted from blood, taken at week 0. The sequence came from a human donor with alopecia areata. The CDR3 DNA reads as TGTGCCAGCAGCCTTCGCCGGGACAGGGAGTCCTACGAGCAGTACTTC. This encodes CASSLRRDRESYEQYF. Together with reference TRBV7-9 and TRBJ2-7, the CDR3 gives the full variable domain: DTGVSQNPRHKITKRGQNVTFRCDPISEHNRLYWYRQTLGQGPEFLTYFQNEAQLEKSRLLSDRFSAERPKGSFSTLEIQRTEQGDSAMYLCASSLRRDRESYEQYFGPGTRLTVT.